These 14 T cell receptor beta chains originate from one sample sequenced in a study of human T cells and chemical hapten exposure. TCRdb called the 5' RACE reads again in MiXCR, with one record for every CDR3 protein. The sample includes more than 140,000 distinct CDR3 sequences, around 4% of them seen just once. Whole blood that had not been fractionated was the source of extracted total RNA. The receptors stem from a female donor in good health.

This clonotype showed up many times. The chain uses TRBV5-1 and TRBJ2-7, with 11 bases fitting TRBD1. CDR1 and CDR2 (germline): SGHRS, YFSETQ. CDR3 length: 13 residues. V trimming: 4 bases; J trimming: 6 bases; junction bases outside the gene matches: 3. The CDR3 DNA reads TGCGCCAGCAGCGTGGGACAGGGGGGCGAGCAGTACTTC. It is translated as CASSVGQGGEQYF.

This clonotype was counted many times. The chain uses TRBV4-2 and TRBJ2-4; 9 bases are a match to TRBD1. The germline V gene has CDR1 LGHNA and CDR2 YNFKEQ. J was trimmed by 6 bases and V by 0 bases; bases with no gene match: 9. The CDR3 sequence is 17 residues long. The CDR3 DNA reads as TGTGCCAGCAGCCAAGAGGAAGTGGGACAGGGATCAAACATTCAGTACTTC. Translating gives CASSQEEVGQGSNIQYF.

This clonotype was counted between two and nine times. The V and J genes are TRBV15 and TRBJ2-1, with TRBD2 identical over 8 bases. Germline V gives CDR1 LNHNV, CDR2 YYDKDF (reference sequence). Trimming took 1 base from V and 9 from J; bases not matched to a gene: 5. The CDR3 is made up of 14 amino acids. The CDR3 sequence is CATSRGPGGCEQFF. In DNA form, the CDR3 reads TGTGCCACCAGCAGAGGGCCGGGGGGGTGTGAGCAGTTCTTC.

This clonotype was picked up many times. The chain couples TRBV18 to TRBJ1-1, with 8 positions matching TRBD1. Germline values: CDR1 KGHSH, CDR2 LQKENI. The CDR3 sequence is 15 residues long. The V segment lost 6 bases and the J segment 6 bases; nucleotides outside the gene matches: 12. This chain's CDR3 is CASSTGGRSSPEAFF. DNA of the CDR3: TGTGCCAGCTCTACAGGGGGAAGATCCTCCCCTGAAGCTTTCTTT.

This clonotype was detected many times. Sequence at one end of the junction differs from germline and may be a read error. The CDR3 DNA reads TGTGCTAGCAGCTTAGAAGTCGGTACAGATACGCAGTATTTT. Its protein is CASSLEVGTDTQYF. The chain links TRBV7-7 to TRBJ2-3; D not resolved. In germline, CDR1 is SSHAT, CDR2 FNYEAQ (reference sequence). The CDR3 contains 14 residues.

This clonotype was counted at least ten times. The chain has TRBV19 and TRBJ1-6; 10 bases are shared with TRBD1. CDR3 length: 16 residues. Germline loops: CDR1 LNHDA, CDR2 SQIVND (reference sequence). V dropped 4 bases and J dropped 7; count of bases not matched to a gene: 7. The CDR3 sequence: CASSSTPGQGNSPLHF. In nucleotides, the CDR3 is TGTGCCAGTAGTAGTACTCCGGGACAGGGGAATTCACCCCTCCACTTT.

The gene calls are TRBV28 and TRBJ2-7; D remains ambiguous. The germline V gene has CDR1 MDHEN and CDR2 SYDVKM. V was cut by 2 bases and J by 1 base, with 9 bases left in between. The CDR3 has 14 amino acids. CDR3 region: CASSLTKRSYEQYF. Here the CDR3 DNA reads TGTGCCAGCAGTTTAACTAAACGATCCTACGAGCAGTACTTC.

This clonotype has at least ten counts. The rearrangement uses TRBV6-2 or TRBV6-3 and TRBJ1-2; TRBD1 aligns across 7 bases. The V gene end was trimmed by 7 bases and the J gene end by 1 base; junction bases not matched to a gene: 3. The CDR3 length is 13 residues. Germline V lookup: CDR1 MNHEY, CDR2 SVGEGT. In DNA form, the CDR3 reads TGTGCCAGCACCCGACAGGGTAACTATGGCTACACCTTC. Residues: CASTRQGNYGYTF.

This clonotype appeared many times. This rearrangement joins TRBV11-1 to TRBJ1-1, with D maybe TRBD1 (6 bases). In germline, CDR1 is SGHAT, CDR2 FQDESV (reference sequence). This CDR3 has 12 residues. The V end lost 5 bases, the J end lost 7 bases, and 11 bases lay between the germline ends. CDR3 loop: CASSRQQGEAFF. As DNA, the CDR3 is TGTGCCAGCAGCCGCCAACAGGGTGAAGCTTTCTTT.

This clonotype was seen ten or more times. This sequence joins TRBV7-9 and TRBJ1-1; 8 bases fit TRBD1. CDR1 SEHNR and CDR2 FQNEAQ come from the germline V gene (reference sequence). The CDR3 is 16 residues long. Trimming removed 7 bases from V and 2 bases from J; junction bases left unmatched: 12. The DNA for the CDR3 is TGTGCCAGCACGATAGGGCCAGGGGGCGCAAACACTGAAGCTTTCTTT. It encodes CASTIGPGGANTEAFF.

This clonotype occurred many times. This rearrangement joins TRBV2 to TRBJ1-5; D may be TRBD1 (5 bases). CDR1 is SNHLY and CDR2 is FYNNEI in the germline V gene. The CDR3 loop spans 16 amino acids. V was shortened by 0 bases and J by 0 bases, with 9 bases between the two germline ends. The CDR3 protein is CASSEAGRASNQPQHF. The CDR3 DNA follows: TGTGCCAGCAGTGAAGCCGGCAGGGCTAGCAATCAGCCCCAGCATTTT.

In this sample, this clonotype turned up many times. The chain employs TRBV7-2 and TRBJ2-2; 8 bases match TRBD1. The J segment lost 7 bases and the V segment lost 5 bases, leaving 9 bases of the junction unmatched. CDR3 length: 15 residues. CDR1 SGHTA and CDR2 FQGNSA come from the germline V gene. The CDR3 sequence: CASSASQGAGGELFF. For the CDR3, the DNA is TGTGCCAGCAGCGCTTCCCAGGGGGCAGGCGGGGAGCTGTTTTTT.

This clonotype was counted many times. The CDR3 is CASSQRDRVSTEAFF. In DNA, the CDR3 is TGCGCCAGCAGCCAGCGGGACAGGGTGTCCACTGAAGCTTTCTTT. The chain carries TRBV4-3 and TRBJ1-1; TRBD1 matches 9 bases. This CDR3 has 15 residues. V shed 3 bases, J shed 4 bases, and the junction held 6 bases outside the gene matches. Per the germline V gene, CDR1 is LGHNA and CDR2 is YSLEER.

The table lists this clonotype with many counts. This rearrangement joins TRBV12-3 or TRBV12-4 to TRBJ1-1, with TRBD1 as a possible D gene (6 bases). The CDR3 contains 14 residues. Trimming shortened V by 6 bases and J by 11 bases, and 22 bases separated the two germline ends. CDR3 sequence reads: CASRRNRAVNSAFF. Here the CDR3 DNA reads TGTGCCAGCAGGCGGAACAGGGCCGTGAATAGTGCTTTCTTT.